This T cell receptor beta chain was captured in a study of blood T cell repertoires in COVID-19. Study at large: PBMCs, B-cell-depleted T cells, or T cells were the source of the cDNA or gDNA that made up the material.

TCRdb's copy holds only in-frame clones and misses some; the assay was immunoSEQ multiplex PCR. The sample shows around 250,000 clones, 85% to 90% of them seen only once. With 4 bases removed from V and 8 bases from J, the gap between germline ends came to 17 bases. Germline V gene data show CDR1 as MNHEY and CDR2 as SMNVEV (reference sequence). CDR3 length: 14 amino acids. This clone was counted only a few times. The sequenced sample was peripheral blood. The receptor was derived from a woman aged 70-85 years with active or convalescent COVID-19. The rearrangement joins TRBV27 to TRBJ1-2; tentative D call: TRBD1 (6 bases). In nucleotides, the CDR3 is TGTGCCAGCAGTTGGGATCCGGGACAAGGCGGCTACACCTTC. The encoded protein is CASSWDPGQGGYTF.